Described below is a single T cell receptor (beta chain) sequence and its context. Trimming took off 0 bases at V and 6 bases at J, with 10 bases between the two ends. CDR3 length equals 15 residues. The germline V gene has CDR1 SGDLS and CDR2 YYNGEE. The sample belongs to a study of blood T cell repertoires in COVID-19. Across the study: Specimens from acute and convalescent COVID-19 originated in the United States, Italy and Spain. PBMCs, B-cell-depleted T cells, or T cells provided the cDNA or gDNA that made up the material.

In the source study's methods: Reference gene primer amplification yielded estimated nucleated cell counts. Sequencing used immunoSEQ multiplex PCR; TCRdb keeps in-frame clones, though not all of them. For V, J and clone size, that table is used; D and trimming come from the DNA. This sample has about 300,000 clones, with about 83% found just once. This TCR was recovered from a woman aged 50 to 65 with acute or convalescent COVID-19. This chain joins TRBV9 and TRBJ1-6, with D hard to call. Sequenced material: peripheral blood. This chain's CDR3 is CASSVDGFGNSPLHF. The CDR3 DNA sequence: TGTGCCAGCAGCGTAGACGGTTTTGGTAATTCACCCCTCCACTTT.